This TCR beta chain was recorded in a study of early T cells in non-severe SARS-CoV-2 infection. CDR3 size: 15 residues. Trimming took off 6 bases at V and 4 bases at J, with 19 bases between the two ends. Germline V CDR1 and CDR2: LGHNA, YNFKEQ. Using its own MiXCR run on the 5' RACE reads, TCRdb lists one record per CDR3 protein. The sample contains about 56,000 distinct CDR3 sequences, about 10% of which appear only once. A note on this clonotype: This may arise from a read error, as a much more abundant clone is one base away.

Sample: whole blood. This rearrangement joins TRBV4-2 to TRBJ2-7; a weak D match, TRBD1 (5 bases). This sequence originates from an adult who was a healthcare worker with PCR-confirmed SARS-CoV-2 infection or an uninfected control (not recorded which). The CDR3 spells CASRQNPVGQYEQYF. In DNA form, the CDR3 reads TGTGCCAGCAGACAAAACCCGGTGGGGCAATACGAGCAGTACTTC.